The 18 T cell receptor beta chains reported below all come from one sample, sequenced in a study of blood T cell repertoires in COVID-19. Profiled with immunoSEQ multiplex PCR; TCRdb holds only in-frame clones, not every one. The data show just under 150,000 clones, approximately 89% seen once. Sequences were obtained from peripheral blood. The receptors come from a human donor in a cohort sampled during active COVID-19.

The V call is TRBV5-1, the J call TRBJ2-5; tentative D call: TRBD1 (5 bases). Germline assignment: CDR1 SGHRS and CDR2 YFSETQ. The CDR3 has 15 residues. Deletions cut 1 base from V and 4 bases from J, with 14 bases between. CDR3: CASSLSQGFSETQYF. The CDR3 DNA is TGCGCCAGCAGCTTGAGTCAGGGATTCTCAGAGACCCAGTACTTC. Full variable domain (remainder filled in from reference TRBV5-1 and TRBJ2-5): KAGVTQTPRYLIKTRGQQVTLSCSPISGHRSVSWYQQTPGQGLQFLFEYFSETQRNKGNFPGRFSGRQFSNSRSEMNVSTLELGDSALYLCASSLSQGFSETQYFGPGTRLLVL.

The chain recombines TRBV5-4 with TRBJ2-5, with 8 bases aligning to TRBD1. This CDR3 is 13 amino acids long. V was clipped by 4 bases and J by 6 bases; unmatched bases: 5. Germline V gene data show CDR1 as SGHNT and CDR2 as YYREEE (reference sequence). This CDR3 reads CASSPQGAKTQYF. CDR3 nucleotide sequence: TGTGCCAGCAGCCCCCAGGGGGCGAAGACCCAGTACTTC.

The chain combines TRBV4-1 with TRBJ1-6; D gene unclear. Germline CDR1 MGHRA, CDR2 YSYEKL. V was clipped by 0 bases and J by 15 bases, with 6 bases between them. The CDR3 sequence is 11 residues long. The CDR3 nucleotides read TGCGCCAGCAGCCAAGATGAGGGCCTCCACTTT. This translates into CASSQDEGLHF.

The chain employs TRBV6-1 and TRBJ2-3; 7 bases match TRBD2. Germline loops: CDR1 MNHNS, CDR2 SASEGT. The V and J ends lost 1 base and 2 bases, in that order; junction bases with no gene match: 6. The CDR3 extends over 16 amino acids. CDR3 DNA sequence: TGTGCCAGCAGTGAAGGGGAGCGGGGACCCACAGATACGCAGTATTTT. This gives the protein CASSEGERGPTDTQYF.

The chain employs TRBV9 and TRBJ2-2, with a tentative D call TRBD1 (6 bases). The CDR3 loop spans 15 amino acids. The V end lost 5 bases, the J end lost 5 bases, and 16 bases lay between the germline ends. Per the germline V gene, CDR1 is SGDLS and CDR2 is YYNGEE. The CDR3 loop is CASRYSEGGTGELFF. The CDR3 region has the DNA TGTGCCAGCAGATACAGCGAAGGGGGTACCGGGGAGCTGTTTTTT.

The chain joins TRBV14 to TRBJ2-7; TRBD1 agrees at 10 bases. Germline V gives CDR1 SGHDN, CDR2 FVKESK. The V segment lost 5 bases and the J segment 2 bases; nucleotides outside the gene matches: 3. This CDR3 spans 14 amino acids. The CDR3 is CASSWTGGAYEQYF. The CDR3 DNA sequence: TGTGCCAGCAGCTGGACAGGGGGGGCCTACGAGCAGTACTTC.

The rearrangement joins TRBV7-2 to TRBJ1-2, with a possible D match to TRBD1 (5 bases). Germline-derived CDR1 and CDR2 are SGHTA and FQGNSA. Trimming removed 2 bases at V and 8 bases at J, with 15 bases between. There are 14 residues in the CDR3. CDR3 coding DNA: TGTGCCAGCAGCTTAATTCGGACAATGGGCGGCTACACCTTC. Translated: CASSLIRTMGGYTF.

This chain joins TRBV9 and TRBJ2-7, with D maybe TRBD2 (5 bases). The V gene lost 7 bases and the J gene lost 7 bases, with 21 bases spanning the gap. The germline V gene has CDR1 SGDLS and CDR2 YYNGEE. The CDR3 runs 14 residues. The CDR3 is CASVRRKSGWEQYF. CDR3 in DNA: TGTGCCAGCGTTAGGAGAAAGAGCGGTTGGGAGCAGTACTTC.

V and J are TRBV29-1 and TRBJ2-3, with D perhaps matching TRBD1 (6 bases). This CDR3 spans 14 amino acids. In germline, CDR1 is SQVTM, CDR2 ANQGSEA. With 6 bases removed from V and 8 bases from J, the gap between germline ends came to 21 bases. For the CDR3, the DNA is TGCAGCGTAGATCACCGGGACACTAGGGGTACGCAGTATTTT. It encodes CSVDHRDTRGTQYF.

Points on this clone: An end of the junction does not agree with germline; a read error may underlie this. V and J are TRBV10-1 and TRBJ1-2; 8 nucleotides align to TRBD1. In germline, CDR1 is WNHNN, CDR2 SYGVQD (reference sequence). The length of the CDR3 is 15 residues. CDR3 protein: CASSEYRQGNSGYTF. The CDR3 DNA sequence: TGCGCCAGCAGTGAGTACCGACAGGGGAACTCTGGCTACACCTTC.

V gene TRBV7-9 combines with J gene TRBJ2-6; tentative D call: TRBD2 (6 bases). Germline-derived CDR1 and CDR2 are SEHNR and FQNEAQ (reference sequence). CDR3 length: 18 amino acids. V lost 5 bases to trimming and J lost 1 base, with 18 bases between them. The CDR3 sequence: CASSPGVRWDSGANVLTF. CDR3 nucleotides: TGTGCCAGCAGCCCGGGGGTTAGGTGGGATTCTGGGGCCAACGTCCTGACTTTC.

The chain is built from TRBV19 and TRBJ2-2; D is unclear. Looked up from germline, CDR1 is LNHDA and CDR2 is SQIVND (reference sequence). The CDR3 extends over 13 amino acids. With 3 bases removed from V and 8 bases from J, the gap between germline ends came to 10 bases. CDR3 in DNA: TGTGCCAGTAGTATTTGGTTAGCTGGGGAGCTGTTTTTT. Translating it yields CASSIWLAGELFF.

The chain is built from TRBV18 and TRBJ1-4, with D possibly matching TRBD1 (5 bases). The CDR3 spans 18 residues. Trimming cost V 6 bases and J 4 bases, with 24 bases left between them. Germline V gene sequence: CDR1 KGHSH, CDR2 LQKENI. This chain's CDR3 is CASSRGTPDGGLNEKLFF. The CDR3 bases are TGTGCCAGCTCGCGCGGGACTCCCGACGGAGGGCTTAATGAAAAACTGTTTTTT.

The rearrangement joins TRBV5-1 to TRBJ1-2; TRBD1 might be the D (6 bases). CDR3 length: 13 residues. Germline-derived CDR1 and CDR2 are SGHRS and YFSETQ. The V and J ends lost 4 bases and 4 bases respectively, with 11 bases between them. The CDR3 protein is CASSPGQSYGYTF. CDR3 nucleotide sequence: TGCGCCAGCAGCCCTGGACAGAGCTATGGCTACACCTTC.

CDR3 sequence: CASSGTSGGVGETQYF. The CDR3 nucleotides read TGTGCCAGCAGTGGGACTAGCGGGGGTGTGGGAGAGACCCAGTACTTC. J is TRBJ2-5 and V is TRBV2; 13 bases map to TRBD2. Germline V gives CDR1 SNHLY, CDR2 FYNNEI. The CDR3 runs to 16 residues. Trimming cost V 4 bases and J 4 bases; bases outside gene matches: 6.

V is TRBV19 and J is TRBJ1-2, with 7 bases fitting TRBD1. CDR1 and CDR2 from the germline V gene are LNHDA and SQIVND (reference sequence). The CDR3 length is 13 residues. With V trimmed by 5 bases and J by 5 bases, 5 bases remained unmatched. CDR3 amino acids: CASSPDRDYGYTF. The CDR3 nucleotides read TGTGCCAGTAGTCCCGACAGGGATTATGGCTACACCTTC.

The gene calls are TRBV5-4 and TRBJ1-1; D is uncertain. The CDR3 is 15 amino acids. V lost 0 bases, J lost 3 bases, and 12 bases lay in between. Germline V lookup: CDR1 SGHNT, CDR2 YYREEE (reference sequence). The CDR3 protein is CASSLAPGQHTEAFF. The CDR3 nucleotides are TGTGCCAGCAGCTTGGCGCCAGGCCAGCACACTGAAGCTTTCTTT.

With regard to this clone: Other DNA sequences in this sample translate to the same CDR3. This sequence joins TRBV6-5 and TRBJ1-1, with D unclear. Per the germline V gene, CDR1 is MNHEY and CDR2 is SVGAGI. V dropped 4 bases and J dropped 5 bases, with 11 bases sitting between them. The CDR3 consists of 13 residues. This CDR3 is CASSLHRGTEAFF. As DNA, the CDR3 is TGTGCCAGCAGTTTGCACCGAGGAACTGAAGCTTTCTTT.